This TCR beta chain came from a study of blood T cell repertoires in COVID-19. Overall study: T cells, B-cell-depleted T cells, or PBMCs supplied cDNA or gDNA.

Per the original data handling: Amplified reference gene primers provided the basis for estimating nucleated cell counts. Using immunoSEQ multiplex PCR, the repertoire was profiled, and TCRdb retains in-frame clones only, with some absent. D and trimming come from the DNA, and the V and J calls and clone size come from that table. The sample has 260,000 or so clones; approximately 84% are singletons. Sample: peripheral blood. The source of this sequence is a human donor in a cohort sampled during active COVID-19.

CDR3 sequence: CASSQDLAIDGYTF. The CDR3 nucleotides read TGCGCCAGCAGCCAAGATTTGGCAATCGATGGCTACACCTTC. The chain links TRBV4-3 to TRBJ1-2; no clear D gene. The V gene lost 0 bases and the J gene lost 6 bases, with 11 bases spanning the gap. The germline V gene encodes CDR1 LGHNA and CDR2 YSLEER. The length of the CDR3 is 14 residues.